The 13 T cell receptor beta chains reported below all come from one sample, sequenced in a study of cytomegalovirus exposure and HLA in healthy donors. Primers included in the PCR were 60 Vbeta and 13 Jbeta primers. The assay was immunoSEQ multiplex PCR, and TCRdb's table has in-frame clones only and misses some. The sample lists under 200,000 clones, roughly 80% occurring once. The sequencing input was PBMCs. These receptors came from a human donor in good health.

This clone was picked up one time. CDR3: CATAERGQDYTEAFF. DNA of the CDR3: TGTGCCACCGCGGAGAGGGGGCAGGATTACACTGAAGCTTTCTTT. This sequence joins TRBV15 and TRBJ1-1; TRBD1 matches 7 bases. The CDR3 is 15 residues long. Germline lookup yields CDR1 LNHNV and CDR2 YYDKDF (reference sequence). Trimming took 8 bases from V and 3 from J; bases not matched to a gene: 12.

The chain employs TRBV19 and TRBJ2-7; D gene ambiguous. Trimming removed 3 bases from V and 1 base from J, with 13 bases in between. The germline gives CDR1 LNHDA, CDR2 SQIVND (reference sequence). The CDR3 extends over 15 amino acids. Here the CDR3 DNA reads TGTGCCAGTAGTATCTCGGCGGCCGGATCCTACGAGCAGTACTTC. It encodes CASSISAAGSYEQYF. The full variable domain, in which reference TRBV19 and TRBJ2-7 provide the parts outside the CDR3, is DGGITQSPKYLFRKEGQNVTLSCEQNLNHDAMYWYRQDPGQGLRLIYYSQIVNDFQKGDIAEGYSVSREKKESFPLTVTSAQKNPTAFYLCASSISAAGSYEQYFGPGTRLTVT.

CDR3 region: CASSLQGAKNIQYF. In DNA, the CDR3 is TGTGCCAGCAGCTTACAGGGGGCCAAAAACATTCAGTACTTC. The V call is TRBV5-6, the J call TRBJ2-4; TRBD1 agrees at 7 bases. Trimming cost V 2 bases and J 1 base; bases outside gene matches: 0. Germline values: CDR1 SGHDT, CDR2 YYEEEE. The CDR3 runs 14 residues. The full variable domain, rest sourced from reference TRBV5-6 and TRBJ2-4, is DAGVTQSPTHLIKTRGQQVTLRCSPKSGHDTVSWYQQALGQGPQFIFQYYEEEERQRGNFPDRFSGHQFPNYSSELNVNALLLGDSALYLCASSLQGAKNIQYFGAGTRLSVL.

This clone came up a few times. The J gene is TRBJ1-3, the V gene TRBV4-3; 7 bases agree with TRBD1. From germline, CDR1 is LGHNA and CDR2 YSLEER. This CDR3 is 14 amino acids long. With V trimmed by 3 bases and J by 8 bases, 7 bases remained unmatched. DNA of the CDR3: TGCGCCAGCAGCCATAGACAGGGAGTAGACACCATATATTTT. This encodes CASSHRQGVDTIYF.

This clone was seen only once. The V call is TRBV27, the J call TRBJ1-1; 10 nucleotides line up with TRBD1. Germline CDR1 MNHEY, CDR2 SMNVEV (reference sequence). This CDR3 has 14 residues. Losses at the gene ends were 5 bases for V and 4 bases for J; bases not matched to a gene: 4. The CDR3 is CASSHRTGGTEAFF. CDR3 coding DNA: TGTGCCAGCAGTCACCGGACAGGGGGCACTGAAGCTTTCTTT.

With respect to this clone: Other nucleotide sequences in the sample specify the same CDR3. The chain combines TRBV4-1 with TRBJ1-4; TRBD1 agrees at 7 bases. The CDR3 totals 15 residues. Losses at the gene ends were 4 bases for V and 1 base for J; bases not matched to a gene: 3. Germline V gives CDR1 MGHRA, CDR2 YSYEKL. As DNA, the CDR3 is TGCGCCAGCAGCCCTCACAGGGGAACTAATGAAAAACTGTTTTTT. This codes for CASSPHRGTNEKLFF.

This clone was recorded only once. The chain couples TRBV6-5 to TRBJ1-2; a possible D gene is TRBD1 (5 bases). CDR1 and CDR2 (germline): MNHEY, SVGAGI. V shed 6 bases and J shed 4 bases, with 12 bases lying between them. This CDR3 has 13 amino acids. For the CDR3, the DNA is TGTGCCAGCAGACCCACGGGGGGCTATGGCTACACCTTC. Translated, it gives CASRPTGGYGYTF.

The chain joins TRBV5-6 to TRBJ1-2; 7 nucleotides match TRBD1. J lost 6 bases, V lost 4 bases, and 6 bases had no gene match. This CDR3 has 13 amino acids. CDR1 and CDR2 (germline): SGHDT, YYEEEE. The CDR3 protein is CASSTGQGDGYTF. CDR3 sequence (DNA): TGTGCCAGCAGCACCGGCCAGGGGGATGGCTACACCTTC.

J is TRBJ1-2 and V is TRBV19, with a tentative D call TRBD1 (5 bases). CDR1 and CDR2 (germline): LNHDA, SQIVND (reference sequence). V was pared by 2 bases and J by 10 bases, with 8 bases between. CDR3 length: 11 amino acids. CDR3 sequence reads: CASSINRIYTF. The CDR3 DNA follows: TGTGCCAGTAGTATAAACAGGATCTACACCTTC. Variable domain in full (rest from reference TRBV19 and TRBJ1-2): DGGITQSPKYLFRKEGQNVTLSCEQNLNHDAMYWYRQDPGQGLRLIYYSQIVNDFQKGDIAEGYSVSREKKESFPLTVTSAQKNPTAFYLCASSINRIYTFGSGTRLTVV.

The chain has TRBV5-4 and TRBJ1-1; D call uncertain. Germline CDR1 is SGHNT and CDR2 is YYREEE (reference sequence). Trimming shortened V by 1 base and J by 6 bases, and 16 bases separated the two germline ends. The CDR3 covers 15 residues. DNA of the CDR3: TGTGCCAGCAGCTTGTCTCCCGGAGAGGTTGCTGAAGCTTTCTTT. This encodes CASSLSPGEVAEAFF.

CDR3 DNA: TGTGCCAGCAGTGGCAGCGGGGGCCGCGGGAGTGAGCAGTACTTC. The encoded protein is CASSGSGGRGSEQYF. The chain uses TRBV9 and TRBJ2-7; 8 bases line up with TRBD2. CDR3 length: 15 amino acids. The germline V gene encodes CDR1 SGDLS and CDR2 YYNGEE. J was trimmed by 7 bases and V by 5 bases; bases with no gene match: 14.

The rearrangement links TRBV5-8 to TRBJ1-2, with 7 bases lining up with TRBD1. Germline CDR1 is SGHTS and CDR2 is YDEGEE. V gave up 0 bases and J gave up 3 bases; unmatched junction bases: 8. The CDR3 runs to 16 residues. CDR3 nucleotide sequence: TGTGCCAGCAGCTTGGCTGGACAGGAGTCGGACTATGGCTACACCTTC. It translates to CASSLAGQESDYGYTF.

The chain links TRBV4-3 to TRBJ2-7; 10 positions match TRBD2. Germline CDR1 reads LGHNA; CDR2 reads YSLEER. The junction had 6 bases not matched to a gene; V was cut back by 3 bases and J by 1 base. This CDR3 spans 16 amino acids. CDR3 bases: TGCGCCAGCAGCCACGGCAGCGGGGGGGCTTCCTACGAGCAGTACTTC. It codes for CASSHGSGGASYEQYF.